The T cell receptor beta chain under discussion was sequenced for a study of blood T cells in healthy people across ages. Through a sample-barcoded 5' primer and a J-beta primer mix, a second PCR was run for about 6 to 11 cycles. TCRdb reprocessed the 5' RACE reads via MiXCR and lists one record per CDR3 protein. The repertoire holds some 1.6 million distinct CDR3 sequences, with about 31% as singletons. With respect to this clonotype: At one of its ends the junction is not consistent with the germline gene, which may arise from a read error.

CDR1 SGHTA and CDR2 FQGTGA come from the germline V gene. The CDR3 runs to 13 residues. The receptor was isolated from a woman aged 30 to 39 in good health. The rearrangement links TRBV7-3 to TRBJ2-1, with D possibly matching TRBD2 (6 bases). Sequencing used blood. Written as DNA, the CDR3 is TGTGCCGGCAGCTTCAGACTAGTCGATGAGCAGTTCTTC. This codes for CAGSFRLVDEQFF.